The T cell receptor (beta chain) described here comes from a study of cytomegalovirus exposure and HLA in healthy donors. Points on this clone: Its antigen is not known.

The study's findings and limits: On later analysis, the bulk of CMV-associated TCR beta chains appeared to be HLA-restricted. Published work reported that the classifier diagnosed cytomegalovirus status with high specificity and sensitivity. When analyzed later, a missense DCLRE1C variant was found to be linked to TCR beta V- and J-gene trimming.

CDR1 is SGHTA and CDR2 is FQGNSA in the germline V gene. This CDR3 spans 15 amino acids. The ends were cut back, 5 bases at V and 7 bases at J, with 18 bases in the middle. Primers for the PCR totalled 60 Vbeta and 13 Jbeta. Here immunoSEQ multiplex PCR was the method, and the copy in TCRdb shows in-frame clones only, minus some. The sample has under 200,000 clones; about four fifths are singletons. The specimen sequenced was PBMCs. The rearrangement uses TRBV7-2 and TRBJ1-5; TRBD1 might be the D (6 bases). The receptor was isolated from a woman between 45 and 60 years old in good health and CMV-seropositive. The CDR3 DNA is TGTGCCAGCAGCCCCCGATACAGGGTCCCCCAGCCCCAGCATTTT. This gives the protein CASSPRYRVPQPQHF.